This is a list of T cell receptor beta chains from one sample in a study of blood T cell repertoires in COVID-19. Profiling relied on immunoSEQ multiplex PCR, and the TCRdb table lists in-frame clones only, not all of them. Here the sample spans under 95,000 clones, around nine tenths being singletons. Sequencing was done on a sample of peripheral blood. The receptors here all came from a man between 60 and 75 years old with acute or convalescent COVID-19. Both conserved end residues are part of each CDR3. Fields, in order: J gene, V gene, clone size, D gene, CDR3 DNA, CDR3 protein. D genes are given only for firm matches. Expanded clones get a size class; other rows say once, few or many, or leave the size out.

>TRBJ1-6|TRBV6-5|-|-
TGTGCCAGCAGGTTCCCGCTGAGGGATAATTCACCCCTCCACTTT
CASRFPLRDNSPLHF
>TRBJ1-1|TRBV4-2|-|TRBD1
TGTGCCAGCAGCCAAGATTGGCAGGGGGTGAACACTGAAGCTTTCTTT
CASSQDWQGVNTEAFF
>TRBJ1-3|TRBV28|-|TRBD1
TGTGCCAGCCTTACGGGACAGTTCGGAAACACCATATATTTT
CASLTGQFGNTIYF
>TRBJ2-4|TRBV7-2|-|-
TGTGCCAGCAGCTTCGCTGGGGAGGACATTCAGTACTTC
CASSFAGEDIQYF
>TRBJ1-6|TRBV19|once|-
TGTGCCAGTAGTATAGGAGGGGGATATAGATCACCCCTCCACTTT
CASSIGGGYRSPLHF
>TRBJ1-2|TRBV29-1|-|TRBD1
TGCAGCGTTACAGACAGGGCGGGGGGCTACACCTTC
CSVTDRAGGYTF
>TRBJ1-4|TRBV9|-|TRBD1
TGTGCCAGCAGCGTAGGTATTCTGGGACAGGGAGGTGAAAAACTGTTTTTT
CASSVGILGQGGEKLFF
>TRBJ2-7|TRBV12-3/TRBV12-4|-|-
TGTGCCAGCAGTTCTCAGGAGGGGTACGAGCAGTACTTC
CASSSQEGYEQYF
>TRBJ1-5|TRBV4-1|-|-
TGCGCCAGCAGCCAAGAGCCAGGGCTTCCCCAGCATTTT
CASSQEPGLPQHF
>TRBJ2-5|TRBV6-5|-|TRBD1
TGTGCCAGCAGTAAGACCGGGACAGGGTCGGAGACCCAGTACTTC
CASSKTGTGSETQYF
>TRBJ2-1|TRBV5-1|-|TRBD2
TGCGCCAGCAGCTTGGTTGTTAGCGGGGGGGACAATGAGCAGTTCTTC
CASSLVVSGGDNEQFF
>TRBJ2-3|TRBV6-5|-|TRBD1
TGTGCCAGCAGAGGGACAGAAAGCACAGATACGCAGTATTTT
CASRGTESTDTQYF
>TRBJ1-2|TRBV7-2|few|-
TGTGCCAGCAGCTTACAGGGGCGGTATGGCTACACCTTC
CASSLQGRYGYTF
>TRBJ2-7|TRBV6-1|-|-
TGTGCCAGCAGTGAAGACTTTCCCTACGAGCAGTACTTC
CASSEDFPYEQYF
>TRBJ1-6|TRBV7-2|-|-
TGTGCCAGCAGCCTCTATAATTCACCCCTCCACTTT
CASSLYNSPLHF
>TRBJ2-3|TRBV11-2|few|TRBD1
TGTGCCAGCAGTCCATGGACAGGGTTAAGCACAGATACGCAGTATTTT
CASSPWTGLSTDTQYF
>TRBJ1-2|TRBV18|once|-
TGTGCCAGCTCACCGGAGGAATACTATGGCTACACCTTC
CASSPEEYYGYTF
>TRBJ2-1|TRBV21-1|-|-
TGTGCCAGCAGCAAAGACGAGGGAATAAGCTCCTACAATGAGCAGTTCTTC
CASSKDEGISSYNEQFF
>TRBJ2-7|TRBV5-1|-|TRBD2
TGCGCCAGCAGCCTGACTAGCGGGGCCCGCTCCTACGAGCAGTACTTC
CASSLTSGARSYEQYF
>TRBJ1-2|TRBV18|-|-
TGTGCCAGCTCACTAGATACCCAGCCGCGGGACTATGGCTACACCTTC
CASSLDTQPRDYGYTF
>TRBJ1-2|TRBV7-9|-|TRBD1
TGTGCCAGCAGCTTATTTGGACAGGGAGATAATGGCTACACCTTC
CASSLFGQGDNGYTF